This T cell receptor (beta chain) appears in the sequencing data of a study of T cells in Graves' hyperthyroidism and ophthalmopathy. Study observations and caveats: Most clonotypes that expanded in the thyroid above 0.001 also showed up in blood.

Absent ophthalmopathy progression within 18 months defined stable Graves' hyperthyroidism. Exclusion followed for patients with uncontrolled infection, other autoimmune disease, pregnancy or lactation. Clinicians diagnosed patients from clinical symptoms, serum thyroxine and TRAb, thyroid ultrasound and orbital computed tomography. Using RNA transcripts as the source, TCR beta CDR3 regions were amplified. Using the HTBI primer set, a first-round RT-PCR was run on the TCR CDR3. TCRdb recomputed calls from the multiplex PCR reads with MiXCR, one row per CDR3 protein. The data hold about 480,000 distinct CDR3 sequences, with approximately 15% observed a single time. This clonotype was observed at least ten times. Antigen unknown. The sequencing sample was made of blood. The clonotype originates from a woman under 30 with Graves' hyperthyroidism.

CDR3: CASSLLTTNTEAFF. CDR3 DNA sequence: TGTGCCAGCAGCTTATTAACAACGAACACTGAAGCTTTCTTT. The genes are TRBV11-2 and TRBJ1-1; D call uncertain. Germline V gives CDR1 SGHAT, CDR2 FQNNGV. V lost 2 bases and J 1 base, leaving 8 bases between the germline ends. The CDR3 spans 14 residues.